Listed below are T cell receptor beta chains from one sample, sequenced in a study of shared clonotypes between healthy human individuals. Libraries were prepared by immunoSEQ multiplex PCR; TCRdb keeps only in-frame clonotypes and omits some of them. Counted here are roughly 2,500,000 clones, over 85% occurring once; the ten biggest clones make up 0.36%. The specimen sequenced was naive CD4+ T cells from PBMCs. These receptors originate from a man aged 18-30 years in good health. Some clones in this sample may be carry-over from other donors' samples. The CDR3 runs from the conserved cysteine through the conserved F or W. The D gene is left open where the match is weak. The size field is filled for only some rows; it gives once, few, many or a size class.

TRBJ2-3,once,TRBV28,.,TGTGCCAGCAGTCTGAGACGGCTCACAGATACGCAGTATTTT,CASSLRRLTDTQYF
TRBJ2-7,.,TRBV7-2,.,TGTGCCAGCAGCCCTCACACGGGAGTAAATCACGAGCAGTACTTC,CASSPHTGVNHEQYF
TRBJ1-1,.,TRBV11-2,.,TGTGCCAGCAGCTTAGTAGTAGAATCAGGCGCTTTCTTT,CASSLVVESGAFF
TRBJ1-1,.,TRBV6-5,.,TGTGCCAGCAGCCCTCCAGGAAGAGTGAACACTGAAGCTTTCTTT,CASSPPGRVNTEAFF
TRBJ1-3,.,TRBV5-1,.,TGCGCCAGCAGCGAGACAGGCTCTGGAAACACCATATATTTT,CASSETGSGNTIYF
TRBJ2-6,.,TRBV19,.,TGTGCCAGTAGTGGACGAGGGGCCAACGTCCTGACTTTC,CASSGRGANVLTF
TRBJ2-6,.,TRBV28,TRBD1,TGTGCCAGCAGTCTCCCAGGGGGAAGAGGGGCCAACGTCCTGACTTTC,CASSLPGGRGANVLTF
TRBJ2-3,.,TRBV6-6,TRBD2,TGTGCCAGCAGGAGCCGGAGCGGGAGGAGCCCGCGTACGCAGTATTTT,CASRSRSGRSPRTQYF
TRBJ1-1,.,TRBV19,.,TGTGCCAGTAGTATCATCGGGGCGGGCACTGAAGCTTTCTTT,CASSIIGAGTEAFF
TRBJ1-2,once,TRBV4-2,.,TGTGCCAGCAGCCAAGACGTTGGGACCGTAAACTATGGCTACACCTTC,CASSQDVGTVNYGYTF
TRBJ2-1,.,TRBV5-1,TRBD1,TGCGCCAGCAGCTTGGCCAGGGGGAATGAGCAGTTCTTC,CASSLARGNEQFF
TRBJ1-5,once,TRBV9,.,TGTGCCAGCAGCATGGACAGTCATTATCAGCCCCAGCATTTT,CASSMDSHYQPQHF
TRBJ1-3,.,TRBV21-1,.,TGTGCCAGCGGAGTAGATGTTGGCCCGAGCTCTGGAAACACCATATATTTT,CASGVDVGPSSGNTIYF
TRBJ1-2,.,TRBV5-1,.,TGCGCCAGCAGCCCGGACGGAACTAACTATGGCTACACCTTC,CASSPDGTNYGYTF
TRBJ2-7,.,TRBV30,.,TGTGCCTGGAGTGTATCATCCAGCGGGCTCTCCTACGAGCAGTACTTC,CAWSVSSSGLSYEQYF
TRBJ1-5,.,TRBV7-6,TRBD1,TGTGCCAGCAGCGTCACAGGGGGCAATCAGCCCCAGCATTTT,CASSVTGGNQPQHF
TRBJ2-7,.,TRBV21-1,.,TGTGCCAGCAGCAAATTGGGTACTTTCTACGAGCAGTACTTC,CASSKLGTFYEQYF
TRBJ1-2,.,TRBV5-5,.,TGTGCCAGCAGCTTCCTAACAGGGTCTTATGGCTACACCTTC,CASSFLTGSYGYTF
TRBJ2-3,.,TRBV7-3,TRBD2,TGTGCCAGCAGCTTAACGCCGGTTGGGACTAGCGGAAAGAGCACAGATACGCAGTATTTT,CASSLTPVGTSGKSTDTQYF
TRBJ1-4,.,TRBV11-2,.,TGTGCCAGCAGCGGGGAAGTGGGCGAAAAACTGTTTTTT,CASSGEVGEKLFF
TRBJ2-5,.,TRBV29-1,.,TGCAGCGTCCGCCGGGACGGCCAAGAGACCCAGTACTTC,CSVRRDGQETQYF
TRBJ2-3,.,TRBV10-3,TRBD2,TGTGCCATCAGTGAGCGGCTAGCGGGAGCTACAGATACGCAGTATTTT,CAISERLAGATDTQYF
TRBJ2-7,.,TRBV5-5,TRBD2,TGTGCCAGCAGCTTGGTCAGGGCGGGGGCCTACGAGCAGTACTTC,CASSLVRAGAYEQYF
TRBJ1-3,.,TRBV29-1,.,TGCAGCGTTGTTTTTGCGTCCACGTCCTCTGGAAACACCATATATTTT,CSVVFASTSSGNTIYF
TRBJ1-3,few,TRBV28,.,TGTGCCAGCAGTTTAGGACACTCTGGAAACACCATATATTTT,CASSLGHSGNTIYF
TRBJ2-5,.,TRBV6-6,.,TGTGCCAGCAGACTTAGGGAGACCCAGTACTTC,CASRLRETQYF
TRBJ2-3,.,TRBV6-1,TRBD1,TGTGCCAGCAGTTCCGGGACAGGGGACACAGATACGCAGTATTTT,CASSSGTGDTDTQYF
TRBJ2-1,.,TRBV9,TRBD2,TGTGCCAGCAGCCCTAGTGGTCTAGCGGGAGTGGTTGAGCAGTTCTTC,CASSPSGLAGVVEQFF
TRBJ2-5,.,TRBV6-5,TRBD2,TGTGCCAGCAGCAAGGGGACTAGCGGTAGGGAGACCCAGTACTTC,CASSKGTSGRETQYF
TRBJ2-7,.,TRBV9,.,TGTGCCAGCAGCGTCAGGGTGATCTGCGAGCAGTACTTC,CASSVRVICEQYF
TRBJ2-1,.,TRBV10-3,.,TGTGCCATCAGTGAGGGCGTGGGTGAGCAGTTCTTC,CAISEGVGEQFF
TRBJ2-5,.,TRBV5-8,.,TGTGCCAGCAGCTTGGTCGGGGTAGAGACCCAGTACTTC,CASSLVGVETQYF
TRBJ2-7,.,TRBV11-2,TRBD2,TGTGCCAGCAGCTTAGTTCCTAGCGGGAACTACGAGCAGTACTTC,CASSLVPSGNYEQYF
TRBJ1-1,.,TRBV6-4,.,TGTGCCAGCAGGCCGAACGGCCCCATAATGAACACTGAAGCTTTCTTT,CASRPNGPIMNTEAFF
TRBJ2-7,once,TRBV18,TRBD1,TGTGCCAGCTCACTTAGGACAGGGTCCTACGAGCAGTACTTC,CASSLRTGSYEQYF
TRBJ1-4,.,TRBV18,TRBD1,TGTGCCAGCTCACTGGACAGGGTGGATGAAAAACTGTTTTTT,CASSLDRVDEKLFF
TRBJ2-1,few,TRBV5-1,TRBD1,TGCGCCAGCAGCCGTGGGAATGGAGGGACAGGGGATGAGCAGTTCTTC,CASSRGNGGTGDEQFF
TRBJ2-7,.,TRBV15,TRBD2,TGTGCCACCAGCAGAGAAACTAGCGGGAGATCTCACGAGCAGTACTTC,CATSRETSGRSHEQYF
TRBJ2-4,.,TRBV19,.,TGTGCCAGTAGAACCCGGGGGGCTGTCAAAAACATTCAGTACTTC,CASRTRGAVKNIQYF
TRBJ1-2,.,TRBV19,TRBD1,TGTGCCAGTAGTATCCCGATCAGGGGGCCCTATGGCTACACCTTC,CASSIPIRGPYGYTF
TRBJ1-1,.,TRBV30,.,TGTGCCTGGAGCCGACAGGCTCTGAACACTGAAGCTTTCTTT,CAWSRQALNTEAFF
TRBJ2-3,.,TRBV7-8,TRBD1,TGTGCCAGCAGTCTGGTCCGGGACAGGGCCTTCCTAGATACGCAGTATTTT,CASSLVRDRAFLDTQYF
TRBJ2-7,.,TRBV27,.,TGTGCCAGCAGTTTAACAGTTTTCGCCGAGCAGTACTTC,CASSLTVFAEQYF
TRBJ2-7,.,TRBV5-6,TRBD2,TGTGCCAGCAGCCAAGCTAGACTAGCAGACAGCTCCTACGAGCAGTACTTC,CASSQARLADSSYEQYF
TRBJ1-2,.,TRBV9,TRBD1,TGTGCCAGCAGCCGGGAGGCGCGGGACAGTCTTGGCTACACCTTC,CASSREARDSLGYTF